Here is one TCR beta chain with its context. Clones were sequenced by immunoSEQ multiplex PCR, and TCRdb holds only the in-frame ones, with some missing. The table shows about 69,000 clones, with 85% to 90% occurring only once. This sample is part of a study of PD-L1 blockade in urothelial cancer. Germline CDR1 and CDR2: SQVTM and ANQGSEA. CDR3 size: 13 residues. With V trimmed by 4 bases and J by 4 bases, 2 bases remained unmatched. The sequence was obtained from a man aged 55 to 69 with urothelial cancer. Sequenced here: PBMCs, sampled around atezolizumab (anti-PD-L1) treatment. The chain is built from TRBV29-1 and TRBJ2-5; 11 positions match TRBD1. The CDR3 nucleotides are TGCAGCGTTGGGGGACAGGGGGGAGAGACCCAGTACTTC. Amino acids: CSVGGQGGETQYF.